A single sample is the source of the 25 T cell receptor beta chains below, sequenced in a study of T-cell reconstitution after alpha-beta-depleted transplantation in children. As it was prepared, the TCRbeta library received unique molecular identifiers. MiXCR was run by TCRdb on the PCR reads, yielding one entry per CDR3 protein. The sample has fewer than 550,000 distinct CDR3 sequences, around 15% seen once. This specimen consisted of PBMCs, mostly from graft donor cells, obtained 360 days after TCRalphabeta/CD19-depleted stem cell transplant. Receptor source: a boy under two years old who had a stem cell transplant for Wiskott-Aldrich syndrome, so the T cells may come from the graft donor.

This rearrangement joins TRBV6-5 to TRBJ2-5; D assignment may be TRBD1 or TRBD2 (5 bases each). The CDR3 covers 14 residues. CDR1 and CDR2 (germline): MNHEY, SVGAGI. V dropped 3 bases and J dropped 1 base, with 9 bases sitting between them. The CDR3 DNA follows: TGTGCCAGCAGTTATCTTGGGGGCCAAGAGACCCAGTACTTC. This gives the protein CASSYLGGQETQYF.

This clonotype was counted at least ten times. The chain combines TRBV28 with TRBJ2-3, with D maybe TRBD1 (6 bases). The germline CDR1 and CDR2 sequences are MDHEN and SYDVKM. V was trimmed by 4 bases and J by 3 bases, leaving 8 bases between them. The CDR3 loop spans 13 amino acids. Here the CDR3 reads CASSSGTTDTQYF. In DNA, the CDR3 is TGTGCCAGCAGTTCTGGGACAACAGATACGCAGTATTTT.

The chain carries TRBV20-1 and TRBJ2-3; 13 bases are shared with TRBD2. The CDR3 sequence is 15 residues long. Losses at the gene ends were 1 base for V and 6 bases for J; bases not matched to a gene: 4. Germline V CDR1 and CDR2: DFQATT, SNEGSKA (reference sequence). DNA for the CDR3: TGCAGTGCTAGAGTTACTAGCGGGAGGGAGGATACGCAGTATTTT. It translates to CSARVTSGREDTQYF.

This clonotype showed up just a few times. This chain joins TRBV11-3 and TRBJ2-1; TRBD2 matches 9 bases. Germline CDR1 is SGHNT and CDR2 is YENEEA. This CDR3 has 16 residues. J was trimmed by 3 bases and V by 4 bases; bases with no gene match: 7. The CDR3 DNA sequence: TGTGCCAGCAGCTCGGGGGGGACTAGCAACTACAATGAGCAGTTCTTC. Protein sequence: CASSSGGTSNYNEQFF. Full variable domain (rest looked up from reference TRBV11-3 and TRBJ2-1): EAGVVQSPRYKIIEKKQPVAFWCNPISGHNTLYWYLQNLGQGPELLIRYENEEAVDDSQLPKDRFSAERLKGVDSTLKIQPAELGDSAVYLCASSSGGTSNYNEQFFGPGTRLTVL.

This clonotype appeared a few times. The J gene is TRBJ2-7, the V gene TRBV7-8, with 10 bases that match TRBD2. The CDR3 contains 19 residues. V was clipped by 1 base and J by 2 bases; unmatched bases: 14. Germline assignment: CDR1 SGHVS and CDR2 FQNEAQ. The DNA for the CDR3 is TGTGCCAGCAGCTTAGATGGGTTTTATGAGCGGGAGGGCCCCTACGAGCAGTACTTC. This encodes CASSLDGFYEREGPYEQYF.

CDR3 DNA sequence: TGTGCCAGCAGTTCGCCGGTCCATGGGACCGGGGAGCTGTTTTTT. Translated, it gives CASSSPVHGTGELFF. This sequence joins TRBV12-3 or TRBV12-4 and TRBJ2-2; no reliable D call. Trimming left V 4 bases short and J 5 bases short, with 14 bases between. This CDR3 has 15 amino acids.

This clonotype was recorded a few times. The gene calls are TRBV4-1 and TRBJ2-7, with D unclear. This CDR3 region has 14 residues. Germline V gene lookup returns CDR1 MGHRA and CDR2 YSYEKL. Trimming stripped 4 bases from V and 5 bases from J, with 15 bases between. The CDR3 nucleotides read TGCGCCAGCAGCCTCTCTAAGGGTAGTGACGAGCAGTACTTC. Its protein product is CASSLSKGSDEQYF.

Only a few counts were recorded for this clonotype. This rearrangement joins TRBV5-1 to TRBJ2-7, with D perhaps TRBD1 or TRBD2 (5 bases each). V lost 5 bases and J lost 5, with 20 bases in between. The length of the CDR3 is 15 residues. The germline V gene has CDR1 SGHRS and CDR2 YFSETQ. DNA for the CDR3: TGCGCCAGCAGACCCTGGGGACGTGGCCTCCACGAGCAGTACTTC. Its translation is CASRPWGRGLHEQYF.

The J gene is TRBJ2-3, the V gene TRBV12-3 or TRBV12-4, with a weak D call TRBD2 (5 bases). V lost 5 bases to trimming and J lost 1 base, with 16 bases between them. The length of the CDR3 is 16 residues. The CDR3 region has the DNA TGTGCCAGCAGTCTACACAGAGCGGTACGCACAGATACGCAGTATTTT. This sequence encodes CASSLHRAVRTDTQYF.

The V gene is TRBV3-1, the J gene TRBJ2-1; D perhaps matches TRBD2 (5 bases). The CDR3 extends over 11 amino acids. Germline assignment: CDR1 LGHDT and CDR2 YNNKEL (reference sequence). V was cut by 3 bases and J by 16 bases, with 13 bases left in between. CDR3 nucleotides: TGTGCCAGCAGCCAGAGGGAAGCCCGATTCTTC. Residues: CASSQREARFF.

The chain is built from TRBV7-6 and TRBJ2-1; the D is unclear. The CDR3 consists of 17 residues. V was clipped by 0 bases and J by 4 bases, with 16 bases between them. The germline V gene encodes CDR1 SGHVS and CDR2 FNYEAQ. In nucleotides, the CDR3 is TGTGCCAGCAGCTTAGCGCCCGTAGGGCACTTTTACAATGAGCAGTTCTTC. It yields the protein CASSLAPVGHFYNEQFF.

This clonotype was counted ten times or more. The chain uses TRBV4-3 and TRBJ2-4, with a possible D match to TRBD1 (6 bases). The CDR3 is 15 residues long. In germline, CDR1 is LGHNA, CDR2 YSLEER. The germline V and J ends were trimmed by 5 bases and 6 bases, with 17 bases remaining between them. The CDR3: CASSGSRGRGNIQYF. In DNA, the CDR3 is TGCGCCAGCAGCGGATCCAGGGGCAGGGGAAACATTCAGTACTTC.

This clonotype occurred many times. This rearrangement joins TRBV7-8 to TRBJ2-1; 12 bases are a match to TRBD2. Germline V gene data show CDR1 as SGHVS and CDR2 as FQNEAQ. This CDR3 contains 15 residues. The trim removed 4 bases at V and 9 bases at J, leaving 7 bases unmatched. The CDR3, as DNA: TGTGCCAGCAGCTCTAGCGGGAGGGCCCTCAGTGAGCAGTTCTTC. It specifies CASSSSGRALSEQFF.

This clonotype was seen a few times. J is TRBJ2-5 and V is TRBV12-3 or TRBV12-4; D possibly matches TRBD1 or TRBD2 (5 bases each). Trimming removed 6 bases from V and 2 bases from J, with 16 bases in between. This CDR3 has 15 amino acids. As DNA, the CDR3 is TGTGCCAGCAGCCTAAACACATGGGGGCAAGAGACCCAGTACTTC. It translates to CASSLNTWGQETQYF.

This clonotype was detected only a few times. The J gene is TRBJ2-1, the V gene TRBV9, with TRBD2 matching 9 bases. This CDR3 contains 17 residues. Germline values: CDR1 SGDLS, CDR2 YYNGEE. Trimming removed 2 bases from V and 4 bases from J; junction bases left unmatched: 10. The CDR3 region has the DNA TGTGCCAGCAGCGTTGACCCTCGGACTAGCGAGTACAATGAGCAGTTCTTC. It codes for CASSVDPRTSEYNEQFF.

This clonotype was observed a handful of times. V and J are TRBV7-2 and TRBJ1-1; 7 nucleotides match TRBD1. CDR1 and CDR2 (germline): SGHTA, FQGNSA. Germline trimming cut 3 bases from V and 1 base from J; bases unmatched to any gene: 2. The CDR3 has 14 residues. CDR3 bases: TGTGCCAGCAGCTTTGGGACAGCGAACACTGAAGCTTTCTTT. The encoded protein is CASSFGTANTEAFF.

This chain links TRBV7-9 with TRBJ2-2; weak D call: TRBD1 (6 bases). Germline V lookup: CDR1 SEHNR, CDR2 FQNEAQ (reference sequence). The CDR3 spans 16 residues. Trimming pared 3 bases from V and 0 bases from J, leaving 11 bases between. CDR3 sequence reads: CASSLSGGPNTGELFF. CDR3 nucleotide sequence: TGTGCCAGCAGCTTGTCTGGGGGCCCGAACACCGGGGAGCTGTTTTTT.

V gene TRBV3-1 combines with J gene TRBJ2-5, with TRBD2 matching over 7 bases. V trimming: 0 bases; J trimming: 1 base; junction bases outside the gene matches: 5. Germline CDR1 is LGHDT and CDR2 is YNNKEL (reference sequence). The CDR3 consists of 16 residues. The CDR3 loop reads CASSQDLAELQETQYF. The DNA of the CDR3 is TGTGCCAGCAGCCAAGATCTAGCGGAACTCCAAGAGACCCAGTACTTC.

The rearrangement uses TRBV11-2 and TRBJ2-3; D tentatively fits TRBD1 or TRBD2 (6 bases each). V was clipped by 0 bases and J by 2 bases, with 24 bases between them. The CDR3 is 20 amino acids. The germline V gene encodes CDR1 SGHAT and CDR2 FQNNGV. CDR3 DNA sequence: TGTGCCAGCAGCTTAGATCGGGGGCCTGCGAGGACGGGCTACACAGATACGCAGTATTTT. The encoded protein is CASSLDRGPARTGYTDTQYF.

This clonotype showed up just a few times. This rearrangement joins TRBV29-1 to TRBJ2-7; D ambiguous. The germline CDR1 and CDR2 sequences are SQVTM and ANQGSEA. This CDR3 is 14 amino acids long. V lost 0 bases to trimming and J lost 7 bases, with 16 bases between them. The CDR3 DNA reads TGCAGCGTTGAAGAGTTCGATTTATCTAGGGAGCAGTACTTC. Residues: CSVEEFDLSREQYF.

This rearrangement joins TRBV28 to TRBJ2-7; 8 bases align to TRBD1. This CDR3 has 17 amino acids. The trim removed 3 bases at V and 5 bases at J, leaving 15 bases unmatched. Germline lookup yields CDR1 MDHEN and CDR2 SYDVKM. The CDR3 spells CASSFGRQGLEIDEQYF. CDR3 nucleotides: TGTGCCAGCAGTTTTGGGAGACAGGGGCTTGAGATCGACGAGCAGTACTTC.

The V call is TRBV7-2, the J call TRBJ2-2; 7 bases are shared with TRBD1. The CDR3 spans 15 residues. Germline loops: CDR1 SGHTA, CDR2 FQGNSA. Trimming took 2 bases from V and 0 from J; bases not matched to a gene: 0. DNA for the CDR3: TGTGCCAGCAGCTTACAGGGGGCGAACACCGGGGAGCTGTTTTTT. Residues: CASSLQGANTGELFF.

This clonotype was detected a few times. This chain uses TRBV28 with TRBJ2-7; D ambiguous. V lost 4 bases and J 2 bases, leaving 24 bases between the germline ends. CDR3 size: 18 residues. Germline CDR1 reads MDHEN; CDR2 reads SYDVKM. The CDR3: CASSSNHRLPSNPYEQYF. For the CDR3, the DNA is TGTGCCAGCAGTTCTAACCACAGACTCCCCTCAAACCCCTACGAGCAGTACTTC.

This clonotype was seen more than once but under ten times. The chain combines TRBV5-5 with TRBJ2-5; tentatively, D is TRBD1 or TRBD2 (6 bases each). V was shortened by 4 bases and J by 2 bases, with 12 bases between the two germline ends. CDR1 is SGHKS, CDR2 YYEKEE, per germline (reference sequence). The CDR3 is made up of 14 amino acids. The CDR3 nucleotides read TGTGCCAGCAGCCGGGGGACACTACAAGAGACCCAGTACTTC. Translated, it gives CASSRGTLQETQYF. The variable domain in full, with the rest retrieved from reference TRBV5-5 and TRBJ2-5, is DAGVTQSPTHLIKTRGQQVTLRCSPISGHKSVSWYQQVLGQGPQFIFQYYEKEERGRGNFPDRFSARQFPNYSSELNVNALLLGDSALYLCASSRGTLQETQYFGPGTRLLVL.

There are a few counts of this clonotype. V is TRBV6-5 and J is TRBJ2-1, with 9 bases lining up with TRBD2. The CDR3 has 17 residues. With 0 bases clipped from V and 7 bases from J, the junction kept 10 bases outside the gene matches. From germline, CDR1 is MNHEY and CDR2 SVGAGI. The CDR3 DNA follows: TGTGCCAGCAGTTACTCGTTGGCGGGAGGGCCTTATAATGAGCAGTTCTTC. Amino acid sequence: CASSYSLAGGPYNEQFF.